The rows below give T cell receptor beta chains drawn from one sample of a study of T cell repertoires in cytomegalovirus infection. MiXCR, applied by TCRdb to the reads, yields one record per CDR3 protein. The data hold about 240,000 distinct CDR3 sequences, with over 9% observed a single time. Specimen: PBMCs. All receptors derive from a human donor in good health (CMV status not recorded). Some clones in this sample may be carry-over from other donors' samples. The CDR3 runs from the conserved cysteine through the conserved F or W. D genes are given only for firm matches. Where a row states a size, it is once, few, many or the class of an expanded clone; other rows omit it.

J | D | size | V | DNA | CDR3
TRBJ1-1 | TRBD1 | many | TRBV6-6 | TGTGCCAGCAGGGGACAGCTGATGAACACTGAAGCTTTCTTT | CASRGQLMNTEAFF
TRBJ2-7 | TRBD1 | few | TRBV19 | TGTGCCAGTAGTATAGTGGGGACAGAGCCCTACGAGCAGTACTTC | CASSIVGTEPYEQYF
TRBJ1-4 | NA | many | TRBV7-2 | TGTGCCAGCAGCCCACCGGGTTCGGGGAGTGAAAAACTGTTTTTT | CASSPPGSGSEKLFF
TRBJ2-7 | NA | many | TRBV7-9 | TGTGCCAGCAGCTTAGCGGGGGTAGGCGAGCAGTACTTC | CASSLAGVGEQYF
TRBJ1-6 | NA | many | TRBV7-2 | TGTGCCAGCAGCCCCCGGGGGAATTCACCCCTCCACTTT | CASSPRGNSPLHF
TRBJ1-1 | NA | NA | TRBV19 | TGTGCCAGTAGGCCGACTGCCCTAGACACTGAAGCTTTCTTT | CASRPTALDTEAFF
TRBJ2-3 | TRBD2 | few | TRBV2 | TGTGCCAGCAGTCTAGGACTAGCGGGAGGGCCGGTGGACACAGATACGCAGTATTTT | CASSLGLAGGPVDTDTQYF
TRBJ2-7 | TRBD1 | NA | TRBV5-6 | TGTGCCAGCAGCTTGTATGGTAAGGACAGGGCCGGCGAGCAGTACTTC | CASSLYGKDRAGEQYF
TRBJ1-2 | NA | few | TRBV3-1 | TGTGCCAGCAGCCAAGCAGGGGAGGGCTATGGCTACACCTTC | CASSQAGEGYGYTF
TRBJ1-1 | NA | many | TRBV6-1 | TGTGCCAGCAGTCCCTCTCAGGGGAACACTGAAGCTTTCTTT | CASSPSQGNTEAFF
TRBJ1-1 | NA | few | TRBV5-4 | TGTGCCAGCAGCCCGGGGGGGTCCTCAGGGAAGAGGAACACTGAAGCTTTCTTT | CASSPGGSSGKRNTEAFF
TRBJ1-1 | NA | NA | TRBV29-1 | TGCAGCGTCGACCATAACACTGAAGCTTTCTTT | CSVDHNTEAFF
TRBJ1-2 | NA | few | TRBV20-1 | TGCAGTGTTAAGAATGGCTACACCTTC | CSVKNGYTF
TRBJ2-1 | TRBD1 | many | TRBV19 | TGTGCCAGTAGGGGGACAGGTGGACGTAGCTCCTACAATGAGCAGTTCTTC | CASRGTGGRSSYNEQFF
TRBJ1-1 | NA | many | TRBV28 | TGTGCCAGCAGTTTATCGCCCGGGTTTGGCAGCGCCGGAGACACTGAAGCTTTCTTT | CASSLSPGFGSAGDTEAFF
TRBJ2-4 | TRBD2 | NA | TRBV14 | TGTGCCAGCACCCTAGCGGGATCTTGGATTCAGTACTTC | CASTLAGSWIQYF
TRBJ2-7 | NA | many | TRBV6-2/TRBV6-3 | TGTGCCAGCGCAGTGTCCTACGAGCAGTACTTC | CASAVSYEQYF